A selection of T cell receptor beta chains follows, all from one sample in a study of blood T cell repertoires in COVID-19. TCRdb keeps only in-frame clones here, not all; method: immunoSEQ multiplex PCR. Seen here are about 5,000 clones, approximately 73% observed once, and the top ten hold roughly a third. Sequencing was done on a sample of peripheral blood. These TCRs come from a human donor in a cohort sampled during active COVID-19. The CDR3 runs from the conserved cysteine through the conserved F or W. Fields, in order: D gene, J gene, V gene, clone size, CDR3 protein, CDR3 DNA. The D gene is left open where the match is weak. Size tells how often a clone was seen (once, few, many) or the class of an expanded clone, and some rows leave it out.

NA | TRBJ2-5 | TRBV18 | once | CASSPEVPASQETQYF | TGTGCCAGCTCACCGGAGGTCCCGGCGAGCCAAGAGACCCAGTACTTC
NA | TRBJ2-7 | TRBV20-1 | NA | CSARDHYEQYF | TGCAGTGCTAGAGATCATTACGAGCAGTACTTC
NA | TRBJ1-2 | TRBV12-3/TRBV12-4 | few | CASSPTGDYGYTF | TGTGCCAGCAGTCCGACGGGGGACTATGGCTACACCTTC
TRBD1 | TRBJ2-7 | TRBV19 | medium-sized | CASSMGTGTYEQYF | TGTGCCAGTAGTATGGGGACAGGGACCTACGAGCAGTACTTC
TRBD2 | TRBJ2-1 | TRBV18 | NA | CASSPLAGHGDEQFF | TGTGCCAGCTCACCACTAGCGGGCCACGGGGATGAGCAGTTCTTC
NA | TRBJ1-3 | TRBV9 | NA | CASSDRQVNSGNTIYF | TGTGCCAGCAGCGACCGACAGGTAAACTCTGGAAACACCATATATTTT
TRBD2 | TRBJ2-7 | TRBV3-1/TRBV3-2 | NA | CASSRRGTMGEQYF | TGTGCCAGCAGCCGACGCGGGACTATGGGCGAGCAGTACTTC
NA | TRBJ2-6 | TRBV11-3 | NA | CASSPSGAGANVLTF | TGTGCCAGCAGCCCTTCGGGTGCTGGGGCCAACGTCCTGACTTTC
NA | TRBJ1-2 | TRBV24-1 | NA | CATSDEVDGYTF | TGTGCCACCAGTGATGAGGTCGATGGCTACACCTTC
NA | TRBJ1-5 | TRBV12-5 | NA | CASARGGAWGQPQHF | TGTGCTAGTGCCCGAGGGGGGGCGTGGGGTCAGCCCCAGCATTTT